This T cell receptor beta chain was documented in a study of T cell clusters in autoimmune cytopenias. Each sample's input was approximately 0.25 ug genomic DNA, 30,000 to 45,000 genome equivalents. TRB was amplified by touch-down multiplex PCR, primer pools A and B combined. One entry per CDR3 protein, without DNA, is what TCRdb gives after re-calling the multiplex PCR reads. There are about 5,000 distinct CDR3 sequences in the sample, with roughly a quarter held by the top ten. The sample was also reused in another study, on T cell repertoires in aging, cancer and after chemotherapy.

The TCR sequence derives from a human donor in good health. Sequencing used peripheral blood.

The CDR3 reads CASSPGGITDTQYF. The rearrangement links TRBV18 to TRBJ2-3; with no DNA, the TCRdb D assignment of TRBD1 cannot be verified. Germline V CDR1 and CDR2: KGHSH, LQKENI. CDR3 size: 14 residues.